One and the same sample provided the 32 T cell receptor beta chains below, sequenced in a study of blood T cell repertoires in COVID-19 (dated by TCRdb to 2018 to 2020). Libraries were made using the immunoSEQ multiplex PCR assay. What TCRdb holds here is the immuneACCESS table cut down to in-frame rearrangements. Part of the clones is not present; checked against another copy, under half of the missing clones reflect an unresolved V gene, and the others are unexplained. The table for this sample lists 250,000 to 300,000 clones; more than 75% of them were counted only once. The ten largest clones take up roughly 15% of the sample. What was sequenced was PBMCs or T cells enriched from blood (not recorded which). All receptors come from a man aged 18 to 29 who had recovered from COVID-19.

In its sample, this clone was seen once. The V gene is TRBV5-6, the J gene TRBJ2-3; TRBD2 matches 10 bases. The germline V gene encodes CDR1 SGHDT and CDR2 YYEEEE. With V trimmed by 1 base and J by 3 bases, 8 bases remained unmatched. The CDR3 extends over 17 amino acids. The CDR3 DNA sequence: TGTGCCAGCAGCTTGATCTTAATACTAGCGGGAACAGATACGCAGTATTTT. This encodes CASSLILILAGTDTQYF.

V usage is TRBV5-4 and J usage is TRBJ2-1, with TRBD1 matching 7 bases. J was trimmed by 5 bases and V by 0 bases; bases with no gene match: 5. The germline CDR1 and CDR2 sequences are SGHNT and YYREEE (reference sequence). The CDR3 loop spans 15 amino acids. Here the CDR3 reads CASSLGQGWDNEQFF. The CDR3 DNA reads TGTGCCAGCAGCTTGGGACAGGGATGGGACAATGAGCAGTTCTTC.

The chain employs TRBV5-6 and TRBJ1-4, with D possibly matching TRBD1 (5 bases). CDR1 and CDR2 from the germline V gene are SGHDT and YYEEEE. This CDR3 region has 16 residues. Deletions cut 4 bases from V and 1 base from J, with 14 bases between. The CDR3 region is CASSPKGVETNEKLFF. CDR3 DNA: TGTGCCAGCAGCCCGAAAGGGGTCGAAACTAATGAAAAACTGTTTTTT.

This chain connects TRBV3-1 (or the pseudogene TRBV3-2) to TRBJ2-5, with TRBD2 as a possible D gene (6 bases). The CDR3 is made up of 16 amino acids. Germline CDR1 LGHDT, CDR2 YNNKEL (reference sequence). V was shortened by 2 bases and J by 7 bases, with 20 bases between the two germline ends. The CDR3 here is CASSQSFGGASGTQYF. In DNA, the CDR3 is TGTGCCAGCAGCCAATCGTTCGGCGGGGCGAGCGGGACCCAGTACTTC.

The V gene is TRBV10-3, the J gene TRBJ1-2, with D hard to call. Between the trimmed V and J ends, which lost 2 bases and 0 bases, there was a span of 16 bases. The CDR3 is made up of 17 amino acids. Germline V gene lookup returns CDR1 ENHRY and CDR2 SYGVKD. Here the CDR3 DNA reads TGTGCCATCAGTGAGACTCAAATAACCATAGCTAACTATGGCTACACCTTC. It is translated as CAISETQITIANYGYTF.

The chain carries TRBV4-1 and TRBJ1-1; D is possibly TRBD1 (6 bases). This CDR3 is built from 14 residues. The V gene's germline CDR1 is MGHRA and CDR2 YSYEKL. V lost 1 base and J 3 bases, leaving 9 bases between the germline ends. The CDR3 bases are TGCGCCAGCAGCCAAGCCCCAGGGGACACTGAAGCTTTCTTT. It codes for CASSQAPGDTEAFF.

This clone was recorded once. The rearrangement links TRBV5-1 to TRBJ2-7; weak D call: TRBD1 (5 bases). This CDR3 spans 13 amino acids. The V gene's germline CDR1 is SGHRS and CDR2 YFSETQ. V was clipped by 5 bases and J by 2 bases, with 11 bases between them. CDR3 in amino acids: CASSGLGAYEQYF. The CDR3 nucleotides are TGCGCCAGCAGTGGTTTAGGGGCCTACGAGCAGTACTTC.

V and J are TRBV3-1 (or the pseudogene TRBV3-2) and TRBJ1-1; maybe TRBD1 (5 bases). V dropped 3 bases and J dropped 0 bases, with 8 bases sitting between them. Germline values: CDR1 LGHDT, CDR2 YNNKEL (reference sequence). The length of the CDR3 is 14 residues. CDR3 nucleotides: TGTGCCAGCAGCCAGGGGCATATGAACACTGAAGCTTTCTTT. This encodes CASSQGHMNTEAFF.

V gene TRBV28 combines with J gene TRBJ1-2, with D perhaps TRBD1 (5 bases). There are 14 residues in the CDR3. Trimming removed 8 bases at V and 4 bases at J, with 17 bases between. CDR1 is MDHEN and CDR2 is SYDVKM in the germline V gene. The CDR3 protein is CASRPQGLSYGYTF. The DNA of the CDR3 is TGTGCCAGCCGACCCCAGGGTTTGAGCTATGGCTACACCTTC.

The CDR3 DNA reads TGTGCCAGCAGTCGTATCCAGAGAGCGGGAGACCTCACAGATACGCAGTATTTT. Its translation: CASSRIQRAGDLTDTQYF. This chain uses TRBV28 with TRBJ2-3; 8 positions match TRBD2. After removal of 5 bases from V and 2 bases from J, the junction contained 15 bases not matched to a gene. Germline CDR1 and CDR2: MDHEN and SYDVKM. This CDR3 contains 18 residues.

V usage is TRBV5-1 and J usage is TRBJ2-1, with 8 bases aligning to TRBD1. Looked up from germline, CDR1 is SGHRS and CDR2 is YFSETQ. There are 14 residues in the CDR3. The J segment lost 1 base and the V segment lost 3 bases, leaving 0 bases of the junction unmatched. As DNA, the CDR3 is TGCGCCAGCAGCTGGGACAGGTCCTACAATGAGCAGTTCTTC. It yields the protein CASSWDRSYNEQFF.

This clone showed up just a few times. V and J are TRBV28 and TRBJ2-7; weak D call: TRBD2 (6 bases). Germline V gene sequence: CDR1 MDHEN, CDR2 SYDVKM. V gave up 6 bases and J gave up 0 bases, with 18 bases separating them. This CDR3 spans 16 amino acids. DNA for the CDR3: TGTGCCAGCAGATTAGGCCGGGACTGGAACTCCTACGAGCAGTACTTC. Protein product: CASRLGRDWNSYEQYF.

The chain uses TRBV19 and TRBJ2-6; 10 positions match TRBD2. This CDR3 is built from 18 residues. CDR1 is LNHDA, CDR2 SQIVND, per germline (reference sequence). V shed 6 bases and J 0 bases; nucleotides not matched to a gene: 8. The CDR3 coding sequence is TGTGCCAGTAGCTGGGGGGCTAGCGGGAGCTCTGGGGCCAACGTCCTGACTTTC. This codes for CASSWGASGSSGANVLTF.

The gene calls are TRBV7-9 and TRBJ2-1, with D uncertain. CDR3 length equals 15 residues. Between the trimmed V and J ends, which lost 1 base and 1 base, there was a span of 8 bases. Germline V gene sequence: CDR1 SEHNR, CDR2 FQNEAQ (reference sequence). The CDR3 loop reads CASSLETQSYNEQFF. CDR3 bases: TGTGCCAGCAGCTTAGAGACACAGTCCTACAATGAGCAGTTCTTC. The variable domain in full, with the rest retrieved from reference TRBV7-9 and TRBJ2-1, is DTGVSQNPRHKITKRGQNVTFRCDPISEHNRLYWYRQTLGQGPEFLTYFQNEAQLEKSRLLSDRFSAERPKGSFSTLEIQRTEQGDSAMYLCASSLETQSYNEQFFGPGTRLTVL.

The rearrangement links TRBV18 to TRBJ2-2, with TRBD2 matching over 8 bases. The length of the CDR3 is 16 residues. V trimming: 0 bases; J trimming: 7 bases; junction bases outside the gene matches: 7. In germline, CDR1 is KGHSH, CDR2 LQKENI. The CDR3 here is CASSPPGSGMIGELFF. The CDR3 bases are TGTGCCAGCTCACCACCGGGTAGCGGGATGATCGGGGAGCTGTTTTTT.

This clone was seen only once. This CDR3 reads CASSPRGGGTDTQYF. CDR3 nucleotides: TGTGCCAGCAGCCCCCGGGGGGGCGGCACAGATACGCAGTATTTT. The chain couples TRBV3-1 (or the pseudogene TRBV3-2) to TRBJ2-3, with TRBD2 matching 8 bases. CDR1 is LGHDT, CDR2 YNNKEL, per germline (reference sequence). CDR3 length equals 15 residues. V lost 4 bases to trimming and J lost 1 base; unmatched junction nucleotides: 4.

The chain recombines TRBV15 with TRBJ1-1, with D tentatively TRBD1 (6 bases). The germline V gene encodes CDR1 LNHNV and CDR2 YYDKDF (reference sequence). The CDR3 covers 15 residues. V was trimmed by 3 bases and J by 1 base, leaving 12 bases between them. Here the CDR3 DNA reads TGTGCCACCAGCAGGACCGGGACACCGAACACTGAAGCTTTCTTT. This translates into CATSRTGTPNTEAFF. Variable domain in full (rest from reference TRBV15 and TRBJ1-1): DAMVIQNPRYQVTQFGKPVTLSCSQTLNHNVMYWYQQKSSQAPKLLFHYYDKDFNNEADTPDNFQSRRPNTSFCFLDIRSPGLGDTAMYLCATSRTGTPNTEAFFGQGTRLTVV.

V is TRBV4-2 and J is TRBJ2-7; 10 bases fit TRBD2. The CDR3 totals 15 residues. V gave up 4 bases and J gave up 4 bases; unmatched junction bases: 7. CDR1 is LGHNA and CDR2 is YNFKEQ in the germline V gene. The CDR3 region is CASSPGLADVYEQYF. CDR3 sequence (DNA): TGTGCCAGCAGCCCCGGACTAGCGGACGTTTACGAGCAGTACTTC.

The chain employs TRBV4-2 and TRBJ2-1; 8 positions match TRBD2. CDR1 is LGHNA and CDR2 is YNFKEQ in the germline V gene. The CDR3 loop spans 17 amino acids. The V segment lost 0 bases and the J segment 3 bases; nucleotides outside the gene matches: 7. CDR3 bases: TGTGCCAGCAGCCAAGATCTACGCGGGGGGCACTACAATGAGCAGTTCTTC. This encodes CASSQDLRGGHYNEQFF.

The chain recombines TRBV29-1 with TRBJ1-4; D perhaps matches TRBD1 (5 bases). The CDR3 runs to 11 residues. V lost 6 bases to trimming and J lost 8 bases, with 10 bases between them. Looked up from germline, CDR1 is SQVTM and CDR2 is ANQGSEA. CDR3 sequence: CSVLSGEKLFF. The CDR3 DNA is TGCAGCGTACTATCAGGGGAAAAACTGTTTTTT.

The chain links TRBV14 to TRBJ1-3; D remains ambiguous. This CDR3 has 12 amino acids. Germline-derived CDR1 and CDR2 are SGHDN and FVKESK. With 1 base removed from V and 4 bases from J, the gap between germline ends came to 2 bases. This CDR3 is CASSQAGNTIYF. The CDR3, as DNA: TGTGCCAGCAGCCAAGCAGGAAACACCATATATTTT.

The chain's CDR3 is CASSQPGLAITDTQYF. In DNA form, the CDR3 reads TGCGCCAGCAGCCAGCCGGGACTAGCGATAACAGATACGCAGTATTTT. The chain recombines TRBV4-1 with TRBJ2-3; 10 bases match TRBD2. V shed 3 bases, J shed 3 bases, and the junction held 6 bases outside the gene matches. The germline CDR1 and CDR2 sequences are MGHRA and YSYEKL. The CDR3 has 16 amino acids.

The gene calls are TRBV12-3 or TRBV12-4 and TRBJ2-2; 7 nucleotides align to TRBD1. The CDR3 is 13 residues long. The trim removed 7 bases at V and 6 bases at J, leaving 5 bases unmatched. The CDR3 coding sequence is TGTGCCAGCAAACGTACAGGGGCCGGGGAGCTGTTTTTT. As protein: CASKRTGAGELFF.

This chain links TRBV19 with TRBJ2-2; D is possibly TRBD2 (5 bases). This CDR3 region has 14 residues. V lost 5 bases, J lost 6 bases, and 13 bases lay in between. The V gene's germline CDR1 is LNHDA and CDR2 SQIVND (reference sequence). CDR3 DNA: TGTGCCAGTAGTTACGGGGAATCCGCCGGGGAGCTGTTTTTT. Translated, it gives CASSYGESAGELFF.

The chain joins TRBV30 to TRBJ1-6, with a possible D match to TRBD1 (5 bases). Per germline, CDR1 GTSNPN and CDR2 SVGIG (reference sequence). The CDR3 is 13 residues long. The CDR3 coding sequence is TGTGCACACAAACATACAGGAGGGTCACCCCTCCACTTT. Its protein is CAHKHTGGSPLHF.

The genes are TRBV7-2 and TRBJ1-6, with TRBD1 as a possible D gene (5 bases). Germline CDR1 reads SGHTA; CDR2 reads FQGNSA. Trimming removed 5 bases from V and 7 bases from J, with 12 bases in between. The CDR3 consists of 14 residues. This chain's CDR3 is CASSAGPTNSPLHF. CDR3 in DNA: TGTGCCAGCAGCGCGGGACCGACCAATTCACCCCTCCACTTT.

This chain uses TRBV5-1 with TRBJ1-1, with 8 positions matching TRBD1. CDR1 is SGHRS and CDR2 is YFSETQ in the germline V gene. The J segment lost 1 base and the V segment lost 2 bases, leaving 7 bases of the junction unmatched. The CDR3 length is 16 residues. DNA for the CDR3: TGCGCCAGCAGCTTACAAAGGACAGGGAGGAACACTGAAGCTTTCTTT. Encoded protein: CASSLQRTGRNTEAFF.

The V gene is TRBV6-5, the J gene TRBJ1-2; D ambiguous. V was pared by 0 bases and J by 4 bases, with 12 bases between. The CDR3 spans 15 residues. Looked up from germline, CDR1 is MNHEY and CDR2 is SVGAGI. The CDR3 DNA follows: TGTGCCAGCAGTTACTCGTACAGTCGGGGCTATGGCTACACCTTC. Its protein product is CASSYSYSRGYGYTF.

This chain joins TRBV5-8 and TRBJ2-1, with no clear D. Germline V gene data show CDR1 as SGHTS and CDR2 as YDEGEE. Trimming pared 5 bases from V and 8 bases from J, leaving 8 bases between. The CDR3 consists of 11 residues. CDR3 DNA sequence: TGTGCCAGCAGGCGGTGGTATGAGCAGTTCTTC. It codes for CASRRWYEQFF.

This chain links TRBV29-1 with TRBJ1-5; 7 nucleotides align to TRBD1. Trimming took 7 bases from V and 7 from J; bases not matched to a gene: 7. CDR1 SQVTM and CDR2 ANQGSEA come from the germline V gene. The CDR3 spans 12 residues. The CDR3 sequence is CSARQGDQPQHF. The CDR3 DNA follows: TGCAGCGCCAGACAGGGCGACCAGCCCCAGCATTTT.

A note on this clone: The sample has other DNA sequences that encode this CDR3 too. The genes are TRBV19 and TRBJ2-7; 11 bases agree with TRBD2. The CDR3 has 14 residues. Germline assignment: CDR1 LNHDA and CDR2 SQIVND (reference sequence). Losses at the gene ends were 8 bases for V and 3 bases for J; bases not matched to a gene: 6. The CDR3 DNA reads as TGTGCCAGTTCACCCGGGACTAGCGGCTACGAGCAGTACTTC. This sequence encodes CASSPGTSGYEQYF.

The chain combines TRBV4-1 with TRBJ1-1; TRBD1 matches 7 bases. The CDR3 sequence is 16 residues long. V lost 3 bases and J lost 0; bases outside the gene matches: 7. Germline V lookup: CDR1 MGHRA, CDR2 YSYEKL. The chain's CDR3 is CASSQAYRGMNTEAFF. CDR3 bases: TGCGCCAGCAGCCAGGCTTACAGGGGCATGAACACTGAAGCTTTCTTT.